Listed below are T cell receptor beta chains from one sample, sequenced in a study of blood T cell repertoires in COVID-19. TCRdb's table, derived via immunoSEQ multiplex PCR, lists solely in-frame clones and lacks some. The sample lists about 140,000 clones; about 82% were seen once. The sequencing input was peripheral blood. Every receptor here comes from a woman aged 60-70 years with acute or convalescent COVID-19. Each CDR3 is given with its conserved first and last residue. D genes are given only for firm matches. Where a row states a size, it is once, few, many or the class of an expanded clone; other rows omit it.

clone size: .
V gene: TRBV30
J gene: TRBJ2-1
D gene: TRBD1
CDR3 protein: CAWSVDRGSPGDEQFF
CDR3 DNA: TGTGCCTGGAGTGTGGACAGGGGTTCCCCCGGGGATGAGCAGTTCTTC

clone size: .
V gene: TRBV28
J gene: TRBJ2-2
D gene: TRBD1
CDR3 protein: CASSLSFRGHIGELFF
CDR3 DNA: TGTGCCAGCAGTTTATCTTTCAGGGGGCATATCGGGGAGCTGTTTTTT

clone size: once
V gene: TRBV7-2
J gene: TRBJ2-3
D gene: TRBD2
CDR3 protein: CASSLRLAGNADTQYF
CDR3 DNA: TGTGCCAGCAGCTTACGTCTAGCGGGGAATGCAGATACGCAGTATTTT

clone size: few
V gene: TRBV2
J gene: TRBJ2-4
D gene: TRBD1
CDR3 protein: CASDGTGLAKNIQYF
CDR3 DNA: TGTGCCAGCGACGGGACAGGCCTAGCCAAAAACATTCAGTACTTC

clone size: .
V gene: TRBV5-1
J gene: TRBJ1-6
D gene: .
CDR3 protein: CASSLALPGESPLHF
CDR3 DNA: TGCGCCAGCAGCTTGGCCCTGCCAGGGGAGTCACCCCTCCACTTT

clone size: many
V gene: TRBV7-2
J gene: TRBJ2-3
D gene: .
CDR3 protein: CASSLERQFGADTQYF
CDR3 DNA: TGTGCCAGCAGCTTGGAAAGGCAGTTCGGGGCAGATACGCAGTATTTT

clone size: .
V gene: TRBV9
J gene: TRBJ2-1
D gene: .
CDR3 protein: CASSAITPSGYNEQFF
CDR3 DNA: TGTGCCAGCAGCGCGATAACCCCGTCGGGCTACAATGAGCAGTTCTTC

clone size: .
V gene: TRBV2
J gene: TRBJ2-2
D gene: TRBD2
CDR3 protein: CASRPGLANTGELFF
CDR3 DNA: TGTGCCAGCAGACCGGGACTAGCGAACACCGGGGAGCTGTTTTTT

clone size: .
V gene: TRBV7-2
J gene: TRBJ2-7
D gene: .
CDR3 protein: CASSFREPSYEQYF
CDR3 DNA: TGTGCCAGCAGCTTTCGAGAGCCGTCCTACGAGCAGTACTTC

clone size: .
V gene: TRBV5-4
J gene: TRBJ2-1
D gene: TRBD1
CDR3 protein: CASSLAGGQGANEQFF
CDR3 DNA: TGTGCCAGCAGCTTGGCGGGGGGACAGGGGGCAAATGAGCAGTTCTTC

clone size: once
V gene: TRBV5-4
J gene: TRBJ2-6
D gene: .
CDR3 protein: CASSSIDYPSGANVLTF
CDR3 DNA: TGTGCCAGCAGTTCTATCGACTACCCCTCTGGGGCCAACGTCCTGACTTTC

clone size: few
V gene: TRBV19
J gene: TRBJ2-1
D gene: TRBD1
CDR3 protein: CASSLDRGFYNEQFF
CDR3 DNA: TGTGCCAGTAGTCTAGACAGGGGGTTTTACAATGAGCAGTTCTTC

clone size: .
V gene: TRBV28
J gene: TRBJ1-5
D gene: .
CDR3 protein: CASSVGGQPQHF
CDR3 DNA: TGTGCCAGCAGTGTAGGGGGTCAGCCCCAGCATTTT

clone size: .
V gene: TRBV19
J gene: TRBJ1-3
D gene: .
CDR3 protein: CASKESLGNTIYF
CDR3 DNA: TGTGCCAGTAAAGAGAGTCTCGGAAACACCATATATTTT

clone size: once
V gene: TRBV5-4
J gene: TRBJ2-7
D gene: TRBD1
CDR3 protein: CASSLAAGGAGPQYF
CDR3 DNA: TGTGCCAGCAGCTTGGCGGCAGGGGGCGCGGGTCCCCAGTACTTC

clone size: .
V gene: TRBV7-6
J gene: TRBJ2-7
D gene: .
CDR3 protein: CASSLDQGETYEQYF
CDR3 DNA: TGTGCCAGCAGCTTAGATCAAGGGGAAACCTACGAGCAGTACTTC

clone size: .
V gene: TRBV7-9
J gene: TRBJ2-7
D gene: .
CDR3 protein: CASSFQGWYEQYF
CDR3 DNA: TGTGCCAGCAGCTTCCAGGGGTGGTACGAGCAGTACTTC

clone size: .
V gene: TRBV9
J gene: TRBJ1-4
D gene: .
CDR3 protein: CASSDSATNEKLFF
CDR3 DNA: TGTGCCAGCAGCGACAGTGCAACTAATGAAAAACTGTTTTTT

clone size: .
V gene: TRBV6-5
J gene: TRBJ2-7
D gene: TRBD1
CDR3 protein: CASRTRQGQPYEQYF
CDR3 DNA: TGTGCCAGCAGAACCCGACAGGGGCAACCCTACGAGCAGTACTTC

clone size: .
V gene: TRBV7-7
J gene: TRBJ2-7
D gene: .
CDR3 protein: CASSPSRGGSPYEQYF
CDR3 DNA: TGTGCTAGCAGCCCATCCAGGGGTGGGAGTCCCTACGAGCAGTACTTC

clone size: .
V gene: TRBV7-2
J gene: TRBJ1-4
D gene: .
CDR3 protein: CASSLPGSTNEKLFF
CDR3 DNA: TGTGCCAGCAGCTTACCAGGGTCAACTAATGAAAAACTGTTTTTT

clone size: few
V gene: TRBV4-1
J gene: TRBJ1-2
D gene: TRBD1
CDR3 protein: CASSQGSTGGYGYTF
CDR3 DNA: TGCGCCAGCAGCCAGGGTAGTACAGGGGGATATGGCTACACCTTC

clone size: .
V gene: TRBV19
J gene: TRBJ1-6
D gene: .
CDR3 protein: CATSGDGGPRSSPLHF
CDR3 DNA: TGTGCCACCTCCGGCGATGGGGGCCCAAGGAGTTCACCCCTCCACTTT

clone size: .
V gene: TRBV30
J gene: TRBJ2-7
D gene: .
CDR3 protein: CAWRALVGRASYEQYF
CDR3 DNA: TGTGCCTGGAGGGCCCTGGTTGGCAGGGCCTCCTACGAGCAGTACTTC

clone size: .
V gene: TRBV12-5
J gene: TRBJ2-5
D gene: TRBD2
CDR3 protein: CASAPRTSGLGTQYF
CDR3 DNA: TGTGCTAGTGCCCCCCGCACTAGCGGCCTGGGGACCCAGTACTTC

clone size: .
V gene: TRBV24-1
J gene: TRBJ2-5
D gene: .
CDR3 protein: CATSDLGSGPVETQYF
CDR3 DNA: TGTGCCACCAGTGATTTGGGCAGTGGTCCTGTAGAGACCCAGTACTTC

clone size: .
V gene: TRBV28
J gene: TRBJ2-2
D gene: TRBD2
CDR3 protein: CASQIAGRSTGELFF
CDR3 DNA: TGTGCAAGCCAGATAGCGGGCCGAAGCACCGGGGAGCTGTTTTTT

clone size: .
V gene: TRBV19
J gene: TRBJ2-1
D gene: TRBD2
CDR3 protein: CASNSGGLMNEQFF
CDR3 DNA: TGTGCCAGTAACAGCGGGGGGCTTATGAATGAGCAGTTCTTC

clone size: few
V gene: TRBV6-6
J gene: TRBJ2-4
D gene: TRBD1
CDR3 protein: CASSPGQGLAKNIQYF
CDR3 DNA: TGTGCCAGCAGTCCGGGACAGGGCCTAGCCAAAAACATTCAGTACTTC

clone size: .
V gene: TRBV5-5
J gene: TRBJ2-7
D gene: TRBD1
CDR3 protein: CASRWTGEGEQYF
CDR3 DNA: TGTGCCAGCAGGTGGACAGGGGAGGGCGAGCAGTACTTC

clone size: once
V gene: TRBV7-2
J gene: TRBJ1-1
D gene: .
CDR3 protein: CASSFRNTEAFF
CDR3 DNA: TGTGCCAGCAGCTTTCGGAACACTGAAGCTTTCTTT

clone size: few
V gene: TRBV20-1
J gene: TRBJ1-6
D gene: TRBD1
CDR3 protein: CSASLQGAFSPLHF
CDR3 DNA: TGCAGTGCTAGTCTACAGGGGGCGTTTTCACCCCTCCACTTT

clone size: .
V gene: TRBV19
J gene: TRBJ2-1
D gene: .
CDR3 protein: CASSIGRGAGSYNEQFF
CDR3 DNA: TGTGCCAGTAGTATCGGTCGGGGGGCAGGCTCCTACAATGAGCAGTTCTTC

clone size: .
V gene: TRBV12-5
J gene: TRBJ1-1
D gene: .
CDR3 protein: CASGLRGLNTEAFF
CDR3 DNA: TGTGCTAGTGGTTTGAGGGGTTTGAACACTGAAGCTTTCTTT

clone size: once
V gene: TRBV28
J gene: TRBJ2-7
D gene: .
CDR3 protein: CASSLGRYEQYF
CDR3 DNA: TGTGCCAGCAGTTTGGGGAGATACGAGCAGTACTTC

clone size: .
V gene: TRBV29-1
J gene: TRBJ2-3
D gene: TRBD2
CDR3 protein: CSGTTLAGGRDTQYF
CDR3 DNA: TGCAGCGGGACGACGCTAGCGGGGGGGCGCGATACGCAGTATTTT

clone size: .
V gene: TRBV9
J gene: TRBJ1-1
D gene: .
CDR3 protein: CASSVRGGTEAFF
CDR3 DNA: TGTGCCAGCAGCGTAAGAGGGGGAACTGAAGCTTTCTTT

clone size: few
V gene: TRBV4-1
J gene: TRBJ2-7
D gene: .
CDR3 protein: CASSQGDQGGYEQYF
CDR3 DNA: TGCGCCAGCAGCCAAGGGGATCAAGGGGGTTACGAGCAGTACTTC

clone size: .
V gene: TRBV12-3/TRBV12-4
J gene: TRBJ2-1
D gene: .
CDR3 protein: CASSAGMAEQFF
CDR3 DNA: TGTGCCAGCAGCGCGGGCATGGCTGAGCAGTTCTTC

clone size: .
V gene: TRBV30
J gene: TRBJ2-7
D gene: .
CDR3 protein: CAWRRRIDYEQYF
CDR3 DNA: TGTGCCTGGAGAAGGAGGATTGATTACGAGCAGTACTTC

clone size: .
V gene: TRBV6-6
J gene: TRBJ2-5
D gene: .
CDR3 protein: CASSYLREETQYF
CDR3 DNA: TGTGCCAGCAGTTACCTCAGGGAAGAGACCCAGTACTTC

clone size: .
V gene: TRBV12-3/TRBV12-4
J gene: TRBJ2-7
D gene: .
CDR3 protein: CASSFEGSGEQYF
CDR3 DNA: TGTGCCAGCAGTTTCGAGGGCTCCGGCGAGCAGTACTTC

clone size: .
V gene: TRBV11-3
J gene: TRBJ2-7
D gene: TRBD1
CDR3 protein: CASSPTGKNEQYF
CDR3 DNA: TGTGCCAGCAGCCCGACAGGGAAGAACGAGCAGTACTTC

clone size: many
V gene: TRBV5-6
J gene: TRBJ2-5
D gene: TRBD2
CDR3 protein: CASSPDGGIQETQYF
CDR3 DNA: TGTGCCAGCAGCCCCGACGGGGGGATTCAAGAGACCCAGTACTTC

clone size: .
V gene: TRBV11-3
J gene: TRBJ2-7
D gene: TRBD1
CDR3 protein: CASSPTGARYEQYF
CDR3 DNA: TGTGCCAGCAGCCCGACAGGGGCGCGCTACGAGCAGTACTTC

clone size: .
V gene: TRBV4-2
J gene: TRBJ1-2
D gene: .
CDR3 protein: CASSQAGGDRGYTF
CDR3 DNA: TGTGCCAGCAGCCAAGCGGGAGGAGATCGAGGCTACACCTTC

clone size: .
V gene: TRBV5-6
J gene: TRBJ2-1
D gene: .
CDR3 protein: CASSLGPETGDNEQFF
CDR3 DNA: TGTGCCAGCAGCTTGGGTCCGGAGACGGGAGACAATGAGCAGTTCTTC

clone size: .
V gene: TRBV5-4
J gene: TRBJ1-4
D gene: TRBD1
CDR3 protein: CASSLKGTGHEKLFF
CDR3 DNA: TGTGCCAGCAGCTTGAAAGGGACAGGGCATGAAAAACTGTTTTTT

clone size: .
V gene: TRBV9
J gene: TRBJ2-3
D gene: .
CDR3 protein: CASSRDSHTDTQYF
CDR3 DNA: TGTGCCAGCAGTCGCGACAGTCACACAGATACGCAGTATTTT

clone size: .
V gene: TRBV19
J gene: TRBJ1-1
D gene: .
CDR3 protein: CASSMRGRGFPMGNTEAFF
CDR3 DNA: TGTGCCAGTAGTATGCGGGGAAGGGGATTTCCCATGGGGAACACTGAAGCTTTCTTT

clone size: .
V gene: TRBV6-5
J gene: TRBJ2-1
D gene: .
CDR3 protein: CASRRPQGNEQFF
CDR3 DNA: TGTGCCAGCAGACGACCCCAGGGAAATGAGCAGTTCTTC

clone size: .
V gene: TRBV4-1
J gene: TRBJ2-3
D gene: TRBD2
CDR3 protein: CASSQASSGEGTQYF
CDR3 DNA: TGCGCCAGCAGCCAAGCGTCTAGCGGGGAAGGTACGCAGTATTTT

clone size: .
V gene: TRBV6-5
J gene: TRBJ1-2
D gene: .
CDR3 protein: CASSLAQGGGYTF
CDR3 DNA: TGTGCCAGCAGTTTGGCCCAGGGTGGTGGCTACACCTTC

clone size: .
V gene: TRBV6-5
J gene: TRBJ1-2
D gene: TRBD1
CDR3 protein: CASSYLRQGAYGYTF
CDR3 DNA: TGTGCCAGCAGTTACCTCCGACAGGGAGCCTATGGCTACACCTTC

clone size: .
V gene: TRBV24-1
J gene: TRBJ1-1
D gene: .
CDR3 protein: CATSAGGGTEAFF
CDR3 DNA: TGTGCCACCAGTGCGGGGGGAGGTACTGAAGCTTTCTTT

clone size: few
V gene: TRBV2
J gene: TRBJ2-4
D gene: TRBD2
CDR3 protein: CASSEAGGTKNIQYF
CDR3 DNA: TGTGCCAGCAGTGAGGCGGGGGGGACCAAAAACATTCAGTACTTC

clone size: once
V gene: TRBV18
J gene: TRBJ2-5
D gene: .
CDR3 protein: CASSPGLRETQYF
CDR3 DNA: TGTGCCAGCTCACCAGGGCTAAGAGAGACCCAGTACTTC